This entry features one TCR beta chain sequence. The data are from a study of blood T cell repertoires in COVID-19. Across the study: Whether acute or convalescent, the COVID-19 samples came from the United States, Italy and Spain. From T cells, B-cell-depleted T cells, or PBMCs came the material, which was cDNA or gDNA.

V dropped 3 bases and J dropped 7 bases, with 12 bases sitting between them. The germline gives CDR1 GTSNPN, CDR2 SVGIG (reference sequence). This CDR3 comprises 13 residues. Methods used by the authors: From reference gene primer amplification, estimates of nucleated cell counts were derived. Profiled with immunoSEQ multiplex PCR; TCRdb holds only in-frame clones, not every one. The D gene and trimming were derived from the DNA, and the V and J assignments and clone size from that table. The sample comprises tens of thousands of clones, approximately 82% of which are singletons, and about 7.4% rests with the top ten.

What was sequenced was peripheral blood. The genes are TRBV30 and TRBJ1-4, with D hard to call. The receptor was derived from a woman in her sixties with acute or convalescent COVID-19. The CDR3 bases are TGTGCCTGGAGCGCGTCCGCAATTGAAAAACTGTTTTTT. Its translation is CAWSASAIEKLFF.